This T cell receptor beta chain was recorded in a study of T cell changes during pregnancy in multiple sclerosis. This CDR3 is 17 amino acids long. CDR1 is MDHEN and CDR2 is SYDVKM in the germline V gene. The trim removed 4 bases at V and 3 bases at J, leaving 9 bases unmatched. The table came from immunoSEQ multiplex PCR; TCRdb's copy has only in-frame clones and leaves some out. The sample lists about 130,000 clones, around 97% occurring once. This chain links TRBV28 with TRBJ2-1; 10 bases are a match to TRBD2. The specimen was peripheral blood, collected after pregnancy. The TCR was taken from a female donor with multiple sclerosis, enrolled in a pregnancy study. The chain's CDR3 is CASSSYQGTSDYNEQFF. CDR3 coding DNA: TGTGCCAGCAGTTCTTACCAGGGGACTAGCGACTACAATGAGCAGTTCTTC.